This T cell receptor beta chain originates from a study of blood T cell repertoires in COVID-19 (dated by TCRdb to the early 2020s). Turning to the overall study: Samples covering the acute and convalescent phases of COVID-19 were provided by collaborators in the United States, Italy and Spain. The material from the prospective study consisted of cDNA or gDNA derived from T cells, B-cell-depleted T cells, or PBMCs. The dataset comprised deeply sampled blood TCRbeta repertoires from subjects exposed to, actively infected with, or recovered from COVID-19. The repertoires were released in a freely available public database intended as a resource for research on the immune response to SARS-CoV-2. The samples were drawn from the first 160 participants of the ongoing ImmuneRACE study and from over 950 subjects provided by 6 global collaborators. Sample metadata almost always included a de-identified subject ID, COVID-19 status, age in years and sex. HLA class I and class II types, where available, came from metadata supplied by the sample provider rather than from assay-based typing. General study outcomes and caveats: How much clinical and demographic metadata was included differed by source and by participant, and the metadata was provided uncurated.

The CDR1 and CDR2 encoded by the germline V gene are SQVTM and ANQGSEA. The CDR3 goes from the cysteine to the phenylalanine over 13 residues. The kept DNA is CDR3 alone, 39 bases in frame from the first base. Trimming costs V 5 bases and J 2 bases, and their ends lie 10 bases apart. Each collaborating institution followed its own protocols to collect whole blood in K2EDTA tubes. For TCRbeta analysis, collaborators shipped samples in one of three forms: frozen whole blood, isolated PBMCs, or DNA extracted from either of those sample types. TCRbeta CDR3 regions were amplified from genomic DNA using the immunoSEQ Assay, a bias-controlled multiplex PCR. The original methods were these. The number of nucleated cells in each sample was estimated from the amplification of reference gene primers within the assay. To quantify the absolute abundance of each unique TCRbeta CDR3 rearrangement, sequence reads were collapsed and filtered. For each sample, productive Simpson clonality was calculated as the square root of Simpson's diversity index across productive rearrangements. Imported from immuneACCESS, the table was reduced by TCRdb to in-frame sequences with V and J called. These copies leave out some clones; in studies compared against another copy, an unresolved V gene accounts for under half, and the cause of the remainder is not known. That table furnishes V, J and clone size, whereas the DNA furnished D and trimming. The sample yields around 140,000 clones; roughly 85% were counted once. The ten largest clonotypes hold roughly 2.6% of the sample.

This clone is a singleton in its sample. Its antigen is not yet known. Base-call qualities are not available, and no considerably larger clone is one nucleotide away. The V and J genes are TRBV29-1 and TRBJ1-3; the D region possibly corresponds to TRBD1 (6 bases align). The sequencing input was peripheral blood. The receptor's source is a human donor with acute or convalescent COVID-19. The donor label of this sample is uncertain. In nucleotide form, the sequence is TGCAGCGTTCCTACAGGGCCTGGAAACACCATATATTTT. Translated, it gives CSVPTGPGNTIYF.